What follows is one TCR beta chain and its context. Its matching antigen is unknown. The data stem from a study of spatial heterogeneity in lung cancer. Across the whole study: Detection of beta-chain sequences consistently exceeded that of alpha-chain sequences.

Study-level points and caveats: Among blood samples, ubiquitous expanded tumor TCRs appeared more at resection than at follow-up.

Stated time point: sample taken at primary tumor resection. Whole RNA, which was extracted from tumor, nontumor lung tissue or frozen PBMC, was sequenced without any cell sorting. Samples were donated by 72 untreated early-stage non-small cell lung cancer patients. In the library, each TCR cDNA molecule bore its own unique molecular identifier. Each CDR3 protein gets one entry after TCRdb re-called the 5' RACE reads with MiXCR. Among tens of thousands of distinct CDR3 sequences listed, about 12% were seen once. CDR3 size: 20 residues. V shed 3 bases and J 2 bases; nucleotides not matched to a gene: 17. Per germline, CDR1 MDHEN and CDR2 SYDVKM.

The sequencing here drew on PBMCs, taken at surgery. The receptor was isolated from a male donor with early-stage non-small cell lung cancer. This sequence joins TRBV28 and TRBJ2-7; 12 bases agree with TRBD2. CDR3 DNA: TGTGCCAGCAGTTTCTCTCGGACCGAGGGGACTAGCGGGCGTACCTACGAGCAGTACTTC. It codes for CASSFSRTEGTSGRTYEQYF.